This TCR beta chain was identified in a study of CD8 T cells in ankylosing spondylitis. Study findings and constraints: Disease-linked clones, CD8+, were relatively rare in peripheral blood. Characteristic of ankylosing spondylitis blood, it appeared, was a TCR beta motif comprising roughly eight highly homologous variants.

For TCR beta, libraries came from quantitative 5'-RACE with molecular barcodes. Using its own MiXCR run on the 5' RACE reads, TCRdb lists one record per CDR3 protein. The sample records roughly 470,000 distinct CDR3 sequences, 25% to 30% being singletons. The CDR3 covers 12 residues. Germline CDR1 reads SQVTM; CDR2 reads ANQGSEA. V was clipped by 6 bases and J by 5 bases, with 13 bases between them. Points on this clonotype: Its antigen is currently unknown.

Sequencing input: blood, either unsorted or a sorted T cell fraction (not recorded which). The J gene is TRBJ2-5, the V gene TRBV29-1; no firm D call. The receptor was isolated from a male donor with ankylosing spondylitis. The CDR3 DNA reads TGCAGCGTCAAGGACGGTCGGGAGACCCAGTACTTC. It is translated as CSVKDGRETQYF.